This note documents a single T cell receptor (beta chain) sequence. Its antigen is currently unknown. TCRdb's copy holds only in-frame clones and misses some; the assay was immunoSEQ multiplex PCR. The sample lists 46,000 or so clones; approximately 80% were seen once. The sample comes from a study of T cell responses to AZD1222 COVID-19 vaccine. The study's findings and limits: The donor group comprised mostly white British people and more females; the analysis possibly underestimated clonal diversity. The study identified only a handful of AZD1222 recipients as seropositive at baseline.

V trimming: 5 bases; J trimming: 4 bases; junction bases outside the gene matches: 11. Per the germline V gene, CDR1 is SNHLY and CDR2 is FYNNEI. The CDR3 is 17 amino acids. The chain uses TRBV2 and TRBJ2-1, with 10 nucleotides matching TRBD1. The receptor's source is an adult in good health. The source was peripheral blood, collected on day 0 of AZD1222 vaccination. CDR3 residues: CASSHSPGTGDYNEQFF. CDR3 bases: TGTGCCAGCAGTCATTCACCTGGGACAGGGGATTACAATGAGCAGTTCTTC.